Below are 9 T cell receptor beta chains sequenced from a single sample in a study of vaccination effects on CD4 cells after COVID-19. Using immunoSEQ multiplex PCR, the repertoire was profiled, and TCRdb retains in-frame clones only, with some absent. The sample records roughly 26,000 clones, around 78% being singletons. The antigens these receptors bind are not known. In the ViraFEST assay, antigen-specific CD4+ clonotypes were identified by expansion after peptide-pool stimulation. When more than 9 days of culture had elapsed, CD4+ T cells were isolated. This individual contracted SARS-CoV-2 between March and December 2020, as verified by PCR. Specimen: CD4+ T cells from PBMCs cultured with HCoV-NL63 spike peptides, collected before COVID-19 vaccination. The receptors were gathered from a human donor who had a prior SARS-CoV-2 infection.

This rearrangement joins TRBV7-8 to TRBJ2-7; D unresolved. Germline values: CDR1 SGHVS, CDR2 FQNEAQ. Trimming pared 4 bases from V and 3 bases from J, leaving 16 bases between. The CDR3 consists of 15 residues. CDR3 loop: CASSSDTGNRYEQYF. For the CDR3, the DNA is TGTGCCAGCAGCTCAGACACGGGTAATCGCTACGAGCAGTACTTC.

The V call is TRBV11-3, the J call TRBJ2-7; either TRBD1 or TRBD2 may supply D (5 bases each). V dropped 5 bases and J dropped 3 bases, with 17 bases sitting between them. CDR3 length: 15 amino acids. The V gene's germline CDR1 is SGHNT and CDR2 YENEEA. The CDR3 loop is CASSVPGTLRYEQYF. CDR3 coding DNA: TGTGCCAGCAGCGTACCCGGGACCCTACGCTACGAGCAGTACTTC.

CDR3: CASGRGQSSYNEQFF. CDR3 DNA sequence: TGTGCCAGCGGCCGGGGACAAAGCTCCTACAATGAGCAGTTCTTC. The chain joins TRBV6-5 to TRBJ2-1; D might be TRBD1 (6 bases). The CDR3 loop spans 15 amino acids. Between the trimmed V and J ends, which lost 8 bases and 0 bases, there was a span of 14 bases. CDR1 MNHEY and CDR2 SVGAGI come from the germline V gene.

This chain links TRBV5-1 with TRBJ2-1; D is undetermined. The CDR3 has 13 residues. The V end was cut by 0 bases, the J end by 1 base, with 2 bases between. Germline assignment: CDR1 SGHRS and CDR2 YFSETQ. The CDR3 loop is CASSLASYNEQFF. The CDR3 DNA reads as TGCGCCAGCAGCTTGGCTTCCTACAATGAGCAGTTCTTC.

V and J are TRBV2 and TRBJ2-5, with a tentative D call TRBD2 (7 bases). The CDR3 contains 15 residues. V lost 7 bases to trimming and J lost 2 bases, with 17 bases between them. Germline V gene lookup returns CDR1 SNHLY and CDR2 FYNNEI. CDR3 region: CASKGQEGGQETQYF. In DNA form, the CDR3 reads TGTGCCAGCAAGGGCCAGGAGGGGGGGCAAGAGACCCAGTACTTC.

The genes are TRBV7-9 and TRBJ1-4; no reliable D call. The CDR3 loop spans 16 amino acids. Germline lookup yields CDR1 SEHNR and CDR2 FQNEAQ (reference sequence). V dropped 1 base and J dropped 0 bases, with 9 bases sitting between them. The CDR3 sequence is CASSLERGATNEKLFF. The DNA of the CDR3 is TGTGCCAGCAGCTTAGAGCGCGGGGCAACTAATGAAAAACTGTTTTTT.

This clone was observed a single time. The chain couples TRBV10-3 to TRBJ1-5; D perhaps matches TRBD1 (6 bases). V was pared by 10 bases and J by 4 bases, with 23 bases between. The CDR3 has 16 amino acids. Germline V lookup: CDR1 ENHRY, CDR2 SYGVKD. This CDR3 is CATLDGGGGGNQPQHF. In DNA, the CDR3 is TGTGCCACACTTGACGGCGGAGGGGGAGGGAATCAGCCCCAGCATTTT.

The V gene is TRBV28, the J gene TRBJ2-2, with TRBD2 matching over 7 bases. The CDR3 is 15 residues long. V trimming: 7 bases; J trimming: 1 base; junction bases outside the gene matches: 6. Germline CDR1 is MDHEN and CDR2 is SYDVKM. The DNA for the CDR3 is TGTGCCAGCACGTCTAGCGGATTGAACACCGGGGAGCTGTTTTTT. Protein sequence: CASTSSGLNTGELFF. Using reference TRBV28 and TRBJ2-2 for the parts outside the CDR3, the full variable domain is DVKVTQSSRYLVKRTGEKVFLECVQDMDHENMFWYRQDPGLGLRLIYFSYDVKMKEKGDIPEGYSVSREKKERFSLILESASTNQTSMYLCASTSSGLNTGELFFGEGSRLTVL.

DNA of the CDR3: TGTGCCAGCAGCCCCGCCAGGGTTGGAGGCTACACCTTC. Protein: CASSPARVGGYTF. The chain is built from TRBV7-9 and TRBJ1-2, with a possible D match to TRBD1 (5 bases). In germline, CDR1 is SEHNR, CDR2 FQNEAQ (reference sequence). The CDR3 totals 13 residues. The germline V and J ends were trimmed by 5 bases and 8 bases, with 15 bases remaining between them.